The 9 T cell receptor beta chains given below trace back to one sample, sequenced in a study of OX40 agonist ivuxolimab in advanced cancers. TCRdb's table, derived via immunoSEQ multiplex PCR, lists solely in-frame clones and lacks some. The profile covers around 150,000 clones, with around 93% appearing a single time and 0.9% to 1.2% taken by the ten largest. Sample: CD4+ or CD8+ T cells sorted from blood, taken in a trial of the OX40 agonist ivuxolimab. The receptor set was obtained from an adult with an advanced solid tumor such as melanoma, head and neck, liver or kidney cancer.

The chain is built from TRBV4-2 and TRBJ1-2; 8 nucleotides align to TRBD1. The V segment lost 5 bases and the J segment 6 bases; nucleotides outside the gene matches: 11. The CDR3 is 15 amino acids. Germline CDR1 and CDR2: LGHNA and YNFKEQ. Written as DNA, the CDR3 is TGTGCCAGCAGCTTCGGGGACAGGTTCGGTGATGGCTACACCTTC. As protein: CASSFGDRFGDGYTF.

The chain employs TRBV2 and TRBJ2-1, with TRBD2 matching over 7 bases. Per the germline V gene, CDR1 is SNHLY and CDR2 is FYNNEI. This CDR3 comprises 15 residues. V shed 2 bases and J 4 bases; nucleotides not matched to a gene: 5. CDR3: CASSEQLAGYNEQFF. CDR3 sequence (DNA): TGTGCCAGCAGTGAACAGTTAGCGGGTTACAATGAGCAGTTCTTC.

For this clone: This same CDR3 is encoded by further DNA sequences in the sample. The chain combines TRBV7-2 with TRBJ1-5; perhaps TRBD1 as D (5 bases). Germline V gives CDR1 SGHTA, CDR2 FQGNSA. V shed 1 base and J shed 7 bases, with 11 bases lying between them. The CDR3 is made up of 14 amino acids. CDR3 protein: CASSLGSGGQPQHF. DNA for the CDR3: TGTGCCAGCAGCTTAGGGTCCGGGGGACAGCCCCAGCATTTT.

This chain links TRBV18 with TRBJ2-1, with TRBD1 matching over 7 bases. The CDR3 contains 15 residues. The germline V gene encodes CDR1 KGHSH and CDR2 LQKENI. After removal of 3 bases from V and 4 bases from J, the junction contained 6 bases not matched to a gene. The CDR3 DNA reads as TGTGCCAGCTCACCCCTGGCAGGGGGTTACAATGAGCAGTTCTTC. Residues: CASSPLAGGYNEQFF.

CDR3 sequence reads: CASSRSLAGGYNEQFF. The CDR3 nucleotides read TGCGCCAGCAGCCGGTCCCTAGCGGGAGGCTACAATGAGCAGTTCTTC. The V and J genes are TRBV4-3 and TRBJ2-1; 11 bases map to TRBD2. The length of the CDR3 is 16 residues. Germline CDR1 and CDR2: LGHNA and YSLEER. Trimming at V came to 4 bases and at J to 3 bases, leaving 5 bases not matched to a gene.

This rearrangement joins TRBV7-2 to TRBJ2-3; D gene uncertain. This CDR3 comprises 14 residues. The germline V gene encodes CDR1 SGHTA and CDR2 FQGNSA. V was trimmed by 4 bases and J by 6 bases, leaving 14 bases between them. The CDR3 loop reads CASSSGPRRDTQYF. Here the CDR3 DNA reads TGTGCCAGCAGCTCCGGTCCGCGGCGGGATACGCAGTATTTT.

V is TRBV7-9 and J is TRBJ1-2, with D uncertain. Germline V gene lookup returns CDR1 SEHNR and CDR2 FQNEAQ (reference sequence). V lost 4 bases and J 1 base, leaving 10 bases between the germline ends. This CDR3 has 14 amino acids. The CDR3 reads CASSSRGINYGYTF. CDR3 bases: TGTGCCAGCAGCTCCCGAGGGATTAACTATGGCTACACCTTC.

This clone was seen a single time. This sequence joins TRBV27 and TRBJ1-1; no clear D. The V and J ends lost 6 bases and 2 bases respectively, with 10 bases between them. Germline lookup yields CDR1 MNHEY and CDR2 SMNVEV (reference sequence). The CDR3 runs 13 residues. The CDR3 loop is CASRGEGNTEAFF. For the CDR3, the DNA is TGTGCCAGCAGAGGAGAGGGCAACACTGAAGCTTTCTTT.

The chain joins TRBV18 to TRBJ1-4; TRBD1 is a possible D gene (5 bases). Germline V CDR1 and CDR2: KGHSH, LQKENI. The V gene lost 3 bases and the J gene lost 8 bases, with 13 bases spanning the gap. The CDR3 is 14 amino acids. The CDR3 loop is CASSPVGEGEKLFF. CDR3 nucleotide sequence: TGTGCCAGCTCACCGGTAGGGGAAGGGGAAAAACTGTTTTTT.